A selection of T cell receptor beta chains follows, all from one sample in a study of T cells in Graves' hyperthyroidism and ophthalmopathy. TCRdb reprocessed the multiplex PCR reads via MiXCR and lists one record per CDR3 protein. The sample yields 500,000 to 750,000 distinct CDR3 sequences, approximately 44% seen once. The sample consisted of peripheral blood or thyroid tissue (not recorded which). Source of these receptors: a woman under 30 with Graves' hyperthyroidism. CDR3s include the opening cysteine and the closing phenylalanine or tryptophan. The D gene is left open where the match is weak. Expanded clones get a size class; other rows say once, few or many, or leave the size out.

clone_size	j_call	d_call	v_call	cdr3_nt	cdr3_aa
many	TRBJ1-5	.	TRBV20-1	TGCAGTGCTAGCGGGGCGGGACACTCTAGCAATCAGCCCCAGCATTTT	CSASGAGHSSNQPQHF
.	TRBJ1-5	.	TRBV7-8	TGTGCCAGCGGACCCGGGGGGAGCAATCAGCCCCAGCATTTT	CASGPGGSNQPQHF
many	TRBJ1-5	.	TRBV7-2	TGTGCCAGCAGCTTAGGTGGAGGGGTAGTACATTTT	CASSLGGGVVHF
.	TRBJ2-5	.	TRBV19	TGTGCTAGAGGCCACTTGGGGAGGCAGTCACAAGAGACCCAGTACTTC	CARGHLGRQSQETQYF
many	TRBJ1-4	.	TRBV5-1	TGCGCCAGCAGGCCAACAGGGCATTGGGAAAAACTGTTTTTT	CASRPTGHWEKLFF
many	TRBJ1-2	.	TRBV7-8	TGTGCCAGCAGCTTAAGGCCCACTGGGGCTAACTATGGCTACACCTTC	CASSLRPTGANYGYTF
.	TRBJ2-6	.	TRBV6-6	TGTGCCAGCATTATGGGACGGAGGGGCACTGAAGCTTTC	CASIMGRRGTEAF
many	TRBJ2-7	.	TRBV6-5	TGTGCCAGCAGTACACGGATGGGGCCCAACGAGCAGTACTTC	CASSTRMGPNEQYF
.	TRBJ1-2	.	TRBV10-2	TGCGCCAGCAGTGTCGGCGACTTCTCTGGAAACACCTTC	CASSVGDFSGNTF
many	TRBJ2-7	TRBD1	TRBV19	TGTGCCAGTAGTCTCCTTTCGGGACAGGGTGTCTACGAGCAGTACTTC	CASSLLSGQGVYEQYF
many	TRBJ2-5	.	TRBV5-5	TGTGCCAGCAGCTTGGTGGAAGGGACCCTGAGAGGAGAGACCCAGTACTTC	CASSLVEGTLRGETQYF
.	TRBJ1-2	TRBD1	TRBV7-2	TGTGCCAGCAGCTTTTCGGGACAGGGAGGCTATGGCTACACCTTC	CASSFSGQGGYGYTF
many	TRBJ1-1	.	TRBV12-3/TRBV12-4	TGTGCCAGCCGAGTCCGCAGGGTAAACACTGAAGCTTTCTTT	CASRVRRVNTEAFF
few	TRBJ1-6	.	TRBV10-3	TGTGCCATCAGTGAGTCGGTGTTT	CAISESVF
many	TRBJ2-7	.	TRBV11-2	TGTGCCAGCAGCTTAGAACTAGCAAACTCCTACGAGCAGTACTTC	CASSLELANSYEQYF
.	TRBJ1-5	.	TRBV20-1	TGCAGTGCTAGGGGCCATAGCAATCAGCCCCAGCATTTT	CSARGHSNQPQHF